Below are 30 T cell receptor beta chains sequenced from a single sample in a study of human T cells and chemical hapten exposure. The time point was: pre-sensitization, week 0. The treatment: therapeutic diphenylcyclopropenone sensitization with weekly scalp DPC. Using its own MiXCR run on the RACE reads, TCRdb lists one record per CDR3 protein. The sample consists of fewer than 70,000 distinct CDR3 sequences, about 7% of them appearing once. The sample here was whole blood, taken in connection with sensitization to the hapten diphenylcyclopropenone (DPC). The receptors come from a woman in her thirties with alopecia areata. Some clones in this sample may be carry-over from other donors' samples.

This clonotype was counted ten times or more. The gene calls are TRBV12-3 or TRBV12-4 and TRBJ1-6; D is unresolved. CDR3 length equals 15 residues. Trimming took 3 bases from V and 7 from J, leaving 13 bases between them. The CDR3 reads CASSFGSWENSPLHF. The CDR3 DNA follows: TGTGCCAGCAGTTTTGGCAGTTGGGAAAATTCACCCCTCCACTTT.

This clonotype showed up many times. This chain links TRBV7-6 with TRBJ2-3; D possibly uses TRBD1 or TRBD2 (7 bases each). CDR3 length equals 17 residues. V shed 5 bases and J shed 1 base, with 19 bases lying between them. Germline values: CDR1 SGHVS, CDR2 FNYEAQ. The DNA for the CDR3 is TGTGCCAGCAGCCTGAATGCAGGGGGAGGGGGCACAGATACGCAGTATTTT. Translated: CASSLNAGGGGTDTQYF.

Many counts were recorded for this clonotype. This rearrangement joins TRBV12-3 or TRBV12-4 to TRBJ1-1; D remains ambiguous. Trimming removed 6 bases from V and 6 bases from J, with 11 bases in between. The CDR3 is 12 amino acids. In DNA form, the CDR3 reads TGTGCCAGCAGGGGTGGGTTGGCTGAAGCTTTCTTT. This gives the protein CASRGGLAEAFF.

This clonotype came up many times. The rearrangement uses TRBV20-1 and TRBJ2-1; TRBD2 aligns across 8 bases. Looked up from germline, CDR1 is DFQATT and CDR2 is SNEGSKA (reference sequence). V shed 4 bases, J shed 3 bases, and the junction held 8 bases outside the gene matches. CDR3 size: 15 residues. In nucleotides, the CDR3 is TGCAGTGCTACCTGGGGCGGGGGGAGCTACAATGAGCAGTTCTTC. It is translated as CSATWGGGSYNEQFF.

This clonotype was seen repeatedly, ten times or more. The chain has TRBV7-9 and TRBJ2-3, with D possibly TRBD2 on 6 matching bases. The CDR3 consists of 16 residues. With 0 bases removed from V and 0 bases from J, the gap between germline ends came to 10 bases. CDR1 is SEHNR, CDR2 FQNEAQ, per germline (reference sequence). The chain's CDR3 is CASSLARGTSTDTQYF. CDR3 DNA sequence: TGTGCCAGCAGCTTAGCACGAGGGACTAGCACAGATACGCAGTATTTT.

This clonotype appeared many times. The CDR3 here is CAWRAARGQTNEKLFF. In DNA, the CDR3 is TGTGCCTGGAGAGCAGCCCGGGGACAAACTAATGAAAAACTGTTTTTT. The chain links TRBV30 to TRBJ1-4; a weak D match, TRBD1 (6 bases). CDR3 length: 16 residues. The ends were cut back, 3 bases at V and 1 base at J, with 15 bases in the middle. CDR1 is GTSNPN, CDR2 SVGIG, per germline (reference sequence).

This clonotype was counted a few times. The chain has TRBV6-5 and TRBJ1-1; a possible D gene is TRBD1 (5 bases). The V end was cut by 7 bases, the J end by 8 bases, with 11 bases between. Germline CDR1 MNHEY, CDR2 SVGAGI. The CDR3 runs 11 residues. The CDR3 reads CASIGGSEAFF. CDR3 bases: TGTGCCAGCATTGGGGGATCGGAAGCTTTCTTT.

This clonotype was counted ten times or more. The chain has TRBV25-1 and TRBJ1-2, with D perhaps TRBD1 (5 bases). Germline assignment: CDR1 MGHDK and CDR2 SYGVNS. The CDR3 length is 13 residues. V was shortened by 6 bases and J by 8 bases, with 16 bases between the two germline ends. CDR3 in DNA: TGTGCCAGCAGCGAGACAGCAACTGAAGGCTACACCTTC. This sequence encodes CASSETATEGYTF.

This clonotype showed up many times. This sequence joins TRBV2 and TRBJ1-4; maybe TRBD1 (5 bases). The germline CDR1 and CDR2 sequences are SNHLY and FYNNEI. Trimming took 6 bases from V and 7 from J, leaving 15 bases between them. The CDR3 length is 14 residues. As DNA, the CDR3 is TGTGCCAGCAGCGGAATACGAGACAGTGAAAAACTGTTTTTT. Translation: CASSGIRDSEKLFF.

The rearrangement joins TRBV7-8 to TRBJ1-1; TRBD1 matches 7 bases. The CDR3 runs to 14 residues. Trimming removed 3 bases from V and 0 bases from J; junction bases left unmatched: 1. The germline V gene has CDR1 SGHVS and CDR2 FQNEAQ. CDR3 amino acids: CASSFDRVNTEAFF. The CDR3 nucleotides are TGTGCCAGCAGCTTCGACAGGGTGAACACTGAAGCTTTCTTT.

This clonotype was seen at least ten times. V is TRBV9 and J is TRBJ1-1; the D is unclear. Looked up from germline, CDR1 is SGDLS and CDR2 is YYNGEE. V lost 0 bases to trimming and J lost 4 bases, with 7 bases between them. The CDR3 extends over 13 amino acids. The CDR3 reads CASSVGVGTEAFF. The CDR3 bases are TGTGCCAGCAGCGTAGGAGTGGGCACTGAAGCTTTCTTT.

Concerning this clonotype itself: A much larger clonotype is one base distant, so this may be a read error. The missing conserved phenylalanine or tryptophan at the end of this CDR3 makes a read error likely. The chain employs TRBV5-1 and TRBJ2-3; a possible D gene is TRBD2 (5 bases). The CDR3 consists of 16 residues. Trimming took off 4 bases at V and 3 bases at J, with 18 bases between the two ends. Germline V lookup: CDR1 SGHRS, CDR2 YFSETQ. The CDR3 is CASSPRTGLGTDTQYY. The CDR3 coding sequence is TGCGCCAGCAGCCCACGGACTGGGTTAGGTACAGATACGCAGTATTAT.

Concerning this clonotype itself: One base away lies a much larger clone, so this may be a sequencing read error. V and J are TRBV30 and TRBJ1-6, with D perhaps matching TRBD1 (5 bases). V lost 4 bases, J lost 10 bases, and 14 bases lay in between. The CDR3 length is 13 residues. From germline, CDR1 is GTSNPN and CDR2 SVGIG (reference sequence). The CDR3 loop reads CAWNLVGESPLHF. CDR3 in DNA: TGTGCCTGGAATTTGGTAGGGGAATCACCCCTCCACTTT.

V gene TRBV20-1 combines with J gene TRBJ2-1, with D tentatively TRBD1 or TRBD2 (5 bases each). This CDR3 region has 15 residues. Per germline, CDR1 DFQATT and CDR2 SNEGSKA (reference sequence). V lost 1 base and J lost 1, with 11 bases in between. The CDR3 is CSARVSGASYNEQFF. The CDR3 bases are TGCAGTGCTAGAGTATCCGGGGCTTCCTACAATGAGCAGTTCTTC.

This clonotype was observed a handful of times. The chain recombines TRBV5-6 with TRBJ1-2; TRBD1 aligns across 7 bases. Unmatched junction bases numbered 10, after V lost 2 bases and J lost 12 bases. CDR1 and CDR2 from the germline V gene are SGHDT and YYEEEE. The CDR3 consists of 13 residues. The CDR3 reads CASSFDRAGGDTF. CDR3 sequence (DNA): TGTGCCAGCAGCTTCGACAGGGCGGGCGGCGACACCTTC. Full variable domain (rest looked up from reference TRBV5-6 and TRBJ1-2): DAGVTQSPTHLIKTRGQQVTLRCSPKSGHDTVSWYQQALGQGPQFIFQYYEEEERQRGNFPDRFSGHQFPNYSSELNVNALLLGDSALYLCASSFDRAGGDTFGSGTRLTVV.

V gene TRBV6-2 or TRBV6-3 combines with J gene TRBJ2-6, with D unclear. The V end lost 7 bases, the J end lost 0 bases, and 7 bases lay between the germline ends. Germline assignment: CDR1 MNHEY and CDR2 SVGEGT. The CDR3 totals 14 residues. The CDR3 loop is CASTLPSGANVLTF. CDR3 nucleotides: TGTGCCAGCACATTGCCCTCTGGGGCCAACGTCCTGACTTTC.

This chain uses TRBV20-1 with TRBJ2-5, with unresolved D. Germline CDR1 and CDR2: DFQATT and SNEGSKA (reference sequence). V dropped 6 bases and J dropped 1 base, with 18 bases sitting between them. The CDR3 is 15 amino acids. CDR3 in amino acids: CSAILPSDFQETQYF. CDR3 DNA sequence: TGCAGTGCCATCCTCCCGAGCGACTTCCAAGAGACCCAGTACTTC.

The sample holds many counts of this clonotype. The chain couples TRBV10-2 to TRBJ2-2, with 7 bases fitting TRBD1. With 6 bases clipped from V and 2 bases from J, the junction kept 12 bases outside the gene matches. This CDR3 region has 17 residues. Germline CDR1 reads WSHSY; CDR2 reads SAAADI. This CDR3 is CASRIAPGQLNTGELFF. CDR3 nucleotide sequence: TGCGCCAGCAGAATAGCTCCGGGACAGCTCAACACCGGGGAGCTGTTTTTT.

This clonotype was observed at least ten times. The rearrangement uses TRBV2 and TRBJ1-1, with 9 bases fitting TRBD1. Germline V lookup: CDR1 SNHLY, CDR2 FYNNEI. Losses at the gene ends were 7 bases for V and 3 bases for J; bases not matched to a gene: 12. CDR3 length: 16 amino acids. The CDR3 spells CASIGTGGAAYTEAFF. CDR3 DNA sequence: TGTGCCAGCATCGGAACAGGGGGCGCGGCCTACACTGAAGCTTTCTTT.

This clonotype was counted at least ten times. The V call is TRBV30, the J call TRBJ1-5; D is ambiguous. The ends were cut back, 0 bases at V and 4 bases at J, with 10 bases in the middle. The CDR3 spans 14 residues. Per the germline V gene, CDR1 is GTSNPN and CDR2 is SVGIG (reference sequence). This CDR3 is CAWSVLTRNQPQHF. Written as DNA, the CDR3 is TGTGCCTGGAGTGTACTTACGCGGAATCAGCCCCAGCATTTT.

This clonotype came up many times. The rearrangement links TRBV20-1 to TRBJ2-7, with 7 bases lining up with TRBD2. Germline lookup yields CDR1 DFQATT and CDR2 SNEGSKA (reference sequence). J gave up 1 base and V 3 bases, and 9 bases lay outside the gene matches. This CDR3 has 15 amino acids. CDR3 loop: CSASVGGGTSYEQYF. The CDR3 region has the DNA TGCAGTGCTAGCGTGGGCGGGGGAACGTCCTACGAGCAGTACTTC.

This chain joins TRBV27 and TRBJ2-5; 9 bases are shared with TRBD1. With V trimmed by 1 base and J by 1 base, 7 bases remained unmatched. This CDR3 region has 17 residues. Germline V CDR1 and CDR2: MNHEY, SMNVEV (reference sequence). Here the CDR3 DNA reads TGTGCCAGCAGTTTATGGGGGACAGGGACGCGCCAAGAGACCCAGTACTTC. The encoded protein is CASSLWGTGTRQETQYF.

This clonotype was seen only a few times. The chain has TRBV7-7 and TRBJ2-5; possibly TRBD1 or TRBD2 for D (5 bases each). CDR3 length equals 14 residues. Germline CDR1 is SSHAT and CDR2 is FNYEAQ (reference sequence). Trimming pared 5 bases from V and 2 bases from J, leaving 12 bases between. The CDR3 region has the DNA TGTGCCAGCAGCGTCGGGACCCCACAAGAGACCCAGTACTTC. It specifies CASSVGTPQETQYF.

This clonotype was picked up many times. This chain connects TRBV20-1 to TRBJ2-2, with a tentative D call TRBD1 (5 bases). CDR1 is DFQATT, CDR2 SNEGSKA, per germline (reference sequence). The CDR3 has 14 residues. Trimming shortened V by 2 bases and J by 5 bases, and 12 bases separated the two germline ends. CDR3 coding DNA: TGCAGTGCTAGACGCGACAGCGTTACCGGGGAGCTGTTTTTT. Translating gives CSARRDSVTGELFF.

In this sample, this clonotype turned up many times. This chain connects TRBV18 to TRBJ2-5, with D possibly being TRBD1 (5 bases). In germline, CDR1 is KGHSH, CDR2 LQKENI. CDR3 length equals 16 residues. Trimming cost V 2 bases and J 4 bases, with 17 bases left between them. CDR3 sequence reads: CASSPSEGALGETQYF. As DNA, the CDR3 is TGTGCCAGCTCACCATCGGAAGGGGCATTAGGAGAGACCCAGTACTTC. The full variable domain, its missing parts supplied by reference TRBV18 and TRBJ2-5, is NAGVMQNPRHLVRRRGQEARLRCSPMKGHSHVYWYRQLPEEGLKFMVYLQKENIIDESGMPKERFSAEFPKEGPSILRIQQVVRGDSAAYFCASSPSEGALGETQYFGPGTRLLVL.

This clonotype has ten or more counts. This sequence joins TRBV3-1 and TRBJ2-7, with D hard to call. Germline V CDR1 and CDR2: LGHDT, YNNKEL (reference sequence). The CDR3 length is 16 residues. Trimming cost V 0 bases and J 4 bases, with 16 bases left between them. DNA for the CDR3: TGTGCCAGCAGCCAAGATGGGCAGGCGAGACGATACGAGCAGTACTTC. Translation gives CASSQDGQARRYEQYF.

This clonotype was seen many times. This chain connects TRBV3-1 to TRBJ1-2; no reliable D call. Deletions cut 0 bases from V and 4 bases from J, with 9 bases between. The germline gives CDR1 LGHDT, CDR2 YNNKEL (reference sequence). The CDR3 runs 14 residues. DNA for the CDR3: TGTGCCAGCAGCCAAGAGGTAGGGCCCTATGGCTACACCTTC. Translation gives CASSQEVGPYGYTF.

This clonotype occurred many times. The chain couples TRBV21-1 to TRBJ1-1; the D call of TRBD1 is as the table states it, not checked on the DNA. TRBV21-1 is assigned pseudogene status. There are 13 residues in the CDR3. The CDR3 sequence is CATPMTVNTEAFF. CDR3 nucleotides: TGTGCCACACCGATGACAGTCAACACTGAAGCTTTCTTT.

The table lists this clonotype with many counts. The J gene is TRBJ1-5, the V gene TRBV10-2, with a possible D match to TRBD1 (5 bases). Germline CDR1 is WSHSY and CDR2 is SAAADI. The V end was cut by 5 bases, the J end by 0 bases, with 11 bases between. The CDR3 is made up of 15 amino acids. CDR3 amino acids: CASSLRDDSNQPQHF. In nucleotides, the CDR3 is TGCGCCAGCAGTCTCCGGGACGATAGCAATCAGCCCCAGCATTTT.

This clonotype was recorded at least ten times. This sequence joins TRBV18 and TRBJ1-5; D is ambiguous. Between the trimmed V and J ends, which lost 3 bases and 5 bases, there was a span of 11 bases. The CDR3 is made up of 14 amino acids. CDR1 is KGHSH, CDR2 LQKENI, per germline. The CDR3, as DNA: TGTGCCAGCTCACCCGGACTGTCGGATCAGCCCCAGCATTTT. It yields the protein CASSPGLSDQPQHF.